The next 26 T cell receptor beta chains were all read from a single sample in a study of cytomegalovirus exposure and HLA in healthy donors. Researchers ran the PCR with 60 Vbeta and 13 Jbeta primers. The repertoire was sequenced with immunoSEQ multiplex PCR; TCRdb's copy has only in-frame clones and lacks some. Among 140,000 to 150,000 clones listed, 78% were seen once. The specimen was PBMCs. These receptors all come from a female donor in good health and CMV-seronegative.

The chain carries TRBV28 and TRBJ1-2; 10 bases agree with TRBD1. The CDR3 has 16 amino acids. Germline CDR1 reads MDHEN; CDR2 reads SYDVKM. Trimming cost V 5 bases and J 4 bases; bases outside gene matches: 10. The DNA for the CDR3 is TGTGCCAGCAGTCCCCCAAGACAGGGGGCCAGCTATGGCTACACCTTC. Amino acids: CASSPPRQGASYGYTF.

The chain uses TRBV28 and TRBJ2-1; 8 positions match TRBD1. Trimming cost V 6 bases and J 6 bases; bases outside gene matches: 4. This CDR3 has 13 amino acids. Germline lookup yields CDR1 MDHEN and CDR2 SYDVKM. CDR3 nucleotide sequence: TGTGCCAGCAGGGGGACAGGCGCCAATGAGCAGTTCTTC. This sequence encodes CASRGTGANEQFF.

The chain has TRBV2 and TRBJ1-1; TRBD1 is a possible D gene (6 bases). Germline V CDR1 and CDR2: SNHLY, FYNNEI. The CDR3 runs 14 residues. Trimming shortened V by 7 bases and J by 0 bases, and 12 bases separated the two germline ends. The CDR3 sequence is CASKGQIMNTEAFF. The CDR3 region has the DNA TGTGCCAGCAAAGGACAGATCATGAACACTGAAGCTTTCTTT. The whole variable domain, remainder taken from reference TRBV2 and TRBJ1-1, is EPEVTQTPSHQVTQMGQEVILRCVPISNHLYFYWYRQILGQKVEFLVSFYNNEISEKSEIFDDQFSVERPDGSNFTLKIRSTKLEDSAMYFCASKGQIMNTEAFFGQGTRLTVV.

The rearrangement uses TRBV27 and TRBJ2-3, with D tentatively TRBD1 (6 bases). CDR3 length: 12 residues. CDR1 and CDR2 from the germline V gene are MNHEY and SMNVEV (reference sequence). The V end lost 5 bases, the J end lost 6 bases, and 9 bases lay between the germline ends. CDR3 coding DNA: TGTGCCAGCAGTGTCACAGGGGATACGCAGTATTTT. Amino acid sequence: CASSVTGDTQYF.

V gene TRBV7-9 combines with J gene TRBJ2-3, with TRBD2 matching over 11 bases. Germline lookup yields CDR1 SEHNR and CDR2 FQNEAQ (reference sequence). The CDR3 length is 17 residues. After removal of 5 bases from V and 2 bases from J, the junction contained 9 bases not matched to a gene. The CDR3 DNA follows: TGTGCCAGCAGCCTAGAGGCGACTAGCGGGGTCACAGATACGCAGTATTTT. Translated: CASSLEATSGVTDTQYF. Drawing the rest from reference TRBV7-9 and TRBJ2-3, the complete variable domain is DTGVSQNPRHKITKRGQNVTFRCDPISEHNRLYWYRQTLGQGPEFLTYFQNEAQLEKSRLLSDRFSAERPKGSFSTLEIQRTEQGDSAMYLCASSLEATSGVTDTQYFGPGTRLTVL.

J is TRBJ2-5 and V is TRBV15; D not certain. Per the germline V gene, CDR1 is LNHNV and CDR2 is YYDKDF (reference sequence). This CDR3 region has 15 residues. V was cut by 0 bases and J by 5 bases, with 13 bases left in between. The CDR3: CATSRDVTVTETQYF. The CDR3 nucleotides read TGTGCCACCAGCAGAGATGTTACAGTCACGGAGACCCAGTACTTC.

The V gene is TRBV28, the J gene TRBJ2-7; 8 nucleotides match TRBD1. After removal of 3 bases from V and 4 bases from J, the junction contained 8 bases not matched to a gene. The CDR3 length is 15 residues. CDR1 and CDR2 (germline): MDHEN, SYDVKM. In DNA, the CDR3 is TGTGCCAGCAGTTTCCTGGGACAGGCTTTTTACGAGCAGTACTTC. As protein: CASSFLGQAFYEQYF.

This rearrangement joins TRBV19 to TRBJ1-5, with D perhaps TRBD1 (5 bases). The CDR3 has 16 residues. V was pared by 0 bases and J by 6 bases, with 15 bases between. Per germline, CDR1 LNHDA and CDR2 SQIVND (reference sequence). CDR3 amino acids: CASSIERRQRPQPQHF. For the CDR3, the DNA is TGTGCCAGTAGTATAGAAAGGCGACAGAGGCCTCAGCCCCAGCATTTT. Based on the CDR3 plus reference TRBV19 and TRBJ1-5, the full variable domain is DGGITQSPKYLFRKEGQNVTLSCEQNLNHDAMYWYRQDPGQGLRLIYYSQIVNDFQKGDIAEGYSVSREKKESFPLTVTSAQKNPTAFYLCASSIERRQRPQPQHFGDGTRLSIL.

This sequence joins TRBV15 and TRBJ2-2; tentative D call: TRBD1 (5 bases). V lost 1 base, J lost 2 bases, and 8 bases lay in between. The germline gives CDR1 LNHNV, CDR2 YYDKDF (reference sequence). The length of the CDR3 is 15 residues. This chain's CDR3 is CATSRVDSNTGELFF. DNA for the CDR3: TGTGCCACCAGCAGAGTAGACAGTAACACCGGGGAGCTGTTTTTT.

The rearrangement uses TRBV6-5 and TRBJ1-1; 11 nucleotides line up with TRBD1. This CDR3 spans 14 amino acids. The V and J ends lost 5 bases and 4 bases, in that order; junction bases with no gene match: 3. Germline V gives CDR1 MNHEY, CDR2 SVGAGI. The CDR3 protein is CASSPDRGPTEAFF. The DNA for the CDR3 is TGTGCCAGCAGTCCGGACAGGGGGCCCACTGAAGCTTTCTTT.

The genes are TRBV28 and TRBJ1-6; TRBD1 is a possible D gene (5 bases). V lost 2 bases to trimming and J lost 7 bases, with 15 bases between them. Germline lookup yields CDR1 MDHEN and CDR2 SYDVKM. This CDR3 has 16 amino acids. The CDR3 loop is CASSLTQGLGNSPLHF. The CDR3 DNA reads as TGTGCCAGCAGTTTAACGCAGGGTCTAGGGAATTCACCCCTCCACTTT.

V is TRBV7-8 and J is TRBJ2-5; 9 bases agree with TRBD1. The CDR3 spans 16 residues. The V and J ends lost 5 bases and 3 bases, in that order; junction bases with no gene match: 10. CDR1 is SGHVS, CDR2 FQNEAQ, per germline. The CDR3 spells CASSHSLGQGEETQYF. CDR3 nucleotides: TGTGCCAGCAGCCACTCCCTGGGACAGGGCGAAGAGACCCAGTACTTC.

The CDR3 is CASSPPRGGETQYF. In nucleotides, the CDR3 is TGTGCCAGCTCACCCCCGCGGGGGGGAGAGACCCAGTACTTC. The chain links TRBV18 to TRBJ2-5, with TRBD2 identical over 9 bases. Germline assignment: CDR1 KGHSH and CDR2 LQKENI. Trimming took 3 bases from V and 4 from J; bases not matched to a gene: 3. The CDR3 sequence is 14 residues long.

V is TRBV5-1 and J is TRBJ2-1, with 9 nucleotides matching TRBD2. The V and J ends lost 3 bases and 5 bases, in that order; junction bases with no gene match: 9. CDR3 length equals 16 residues. From germline, CDR1 is SGHRS and CDR2 YFSETQ. This CDR3 is CASSSHLAGLDNEQFF. CDR3 in DNA: TGCGCCAGCAGCTCCCATCTAGCGGGATTAGACAATGAGCAGTTCTTC. The entire variable domain, with the rest obtained from reference TRBV5-1 and TRBJ2-1, is as follows: KAGVTQTPRYLIKTRGQQVTLSCSPISGHRSVSWYQQTPGQGLQFLFEYFSETQRNKGNFPGRFSGRQFSNSRSEMNVSTLELGDSALYLCASSSHLAGLDNEQFFGPGTRLTVL.

This clone came up a few times. The chain couples TRBV12-5 to TRBJ1-1; 8 nucleotides line up with TRBD1. The CDR3 runs to 13 residues. CDR1 LGHNT and CDR2 FRNRAP come from the germline V gene. The junction had 7 bases not matched to a gene; V was cut back by 5 bases and J by 8 bases. The CDR3 region is CASGPQGASEAFF. In DNA form, the CDR3 reads TGTGCTAGTGGTCCTCAGGGGGCTTCCGAAGCTTTCTTT. Filled out from reference TRBV12-5 and TRBJ1-1, the complete variable domain reads DARVTQTPRHKVTEMGQEVTMRCQPILGHNTVFWYRQTMMQGLELLAYFRNRAPLDDSGMPKDRFSAEMPDATLATLKIQPSEPRDSAVYFCASGPQGASEAFFGQGTRLTVV.

Only one count was recorded for this clone. This chain joins TRBV10-3 and TRBJ1-2; D is undetermined. Germline assignment: CDR1 ENHRY and CDR2 SYGVKD. CDR3 size: 14 residues. The ends were cut back, 7 bases at V and 2 bases at J, with 14 bases in the middle. CDR3 amino acids: CAITRSATNYGYTF. CDR3 coding DNA: TGTGCCATCACGAGGTCGGCAACAAACTATGGCTACACCTTC.

The genes are TRBV15 and TRBJ2-1; possible D gene TRBD2, 5 bases. In germline, CDR1 is LNHNV, CDR2 YYDKDF (reference sequence). The CDR3 contains 15 residues. Trimming stripped 2 bases from V and 0 bases from J, with 8 bases between. The CDR3 DNA follows: TGTGCCACCAGCAGAACTAGGAGCTCCTACAATGAGCAGTTCTTC. Its protein is CATSRTRSSYNEQFF.

The rearrangement uses TRBV9 and TRBJ1-2; D gene uncertain. CDR1 is SGDLS and CDR2 is YYNGEE in the germline V gene. This CDR3 spans 13 amino acids. The V gene lost 3 bases and the J gene lost 8 bases, with 14 bases spanning the gap. The CDR3 DNA reads as TGTGCCAGCAGCGCGGGGAACAGTCGGGGCTACACCTTC. It translates to CASSAGNSRGYTF.

The chain combines TRBV29-1 with TRBJ1-1; 8 bases agree with TRBD1. With 7 bases clipped from V and 6 bases from J, the junction kept 4 bases outside the gene matches. Germline V CDR1 and CDR2: SQVTM, ANQGSEA. The CDR3 totals 11 residues. DNA for the CDR3: TGCAGCGGCTCGGACAGGGCTGAAGCTTTCTTT. This encodes CSGSDRAEAFF.

The genes are TRBV27 and TRBJ2-2; 8 bases match TRBD1. V shed 8 bases, J shed 0 bases, and the junction held 11 bases outside the gene matches. The germline gives CDR1 MNHEY, CDR2 SMNVEV (reference sequence). CDR3 length: 17 amino acids. CDR3 sequence: CASLRTGSIPNTGELFF. As DNA, the CDR3 is TGTGCCAGCCTTCGGACAGGGAGTATCCCGAACACCGGGGAGCTGTTTTTT.

This chain joins TRBV4-1 and TRBJ2-2, with D hard to call. V was pared by 3 bases and J by 2 bases, with 4 bases between. Germline assignment: CDR1 MGHRA and CDR2 YSYEKL. This CDR3 comprises 13 residues. CDR3 sequence reads: CASSHPNTGELFF. DNA of the CDR3: TGCGCCAGCAGCCATCCAAACACCGGGGAGCTGTTTTTT.

This chain joins TRBV7-6 and TRBJ2-2, with D unclear. The CDR3 covers 14 residues. From germline, CDR1 is SGHVS and CDR2 FNYEAQ. Trimming cost V 5 bases and J 4 bases, with 11 bases left between them. The CDR3: CASSAAVSTGELFF. The DNA for the CDR3 is TGTGCCAGCAGCGCGGCTGTTTCCACCGGGGAGCTGTTTTTT.

The chain couples TRBV12-2 to TRBJ1-2. TRBV12-2 is a pseudogene segment. This CDR3 contains 17 residues. In nucleotides, the CDR3 is TGTGCAAGTCGCTACACCCTCTGGCGGATAGCTAACTATGGCTACACCTTC. Amino acids: CASRYTLWRIANYGYTF.

The rearrangement joins TRBV9 to TRBJ2-1; 7 bases are a match to TRBD1. CDR3 length equals 15 residues. Trimming cost V 4 bases and J 6 bases; bases outside gene matches: 10. Germline CDR1 SGDLS, CDR2 YYNGEE. This CDR3 reads CASSQRQGPFNEQFF. CDR3 coding DNA: TGTGCCAGCAGCCAGAGACAGGGTCCTTTCAATGAGCAGTTCTTC. Complete variable domain (other parts from reference TRBV9 and TRBJ2-1): DSGVTQTPKHLITATGQRVTLRCSPRSGDLSVYWYQQSLDQGLQFLIQYYNGEERAKGNILERFSAQQFPDLHSELNLSSLELGDSALYFCASSQRQGPFNEQFFGPGTRLTVL.

This clone was counted between two and nine times. The rearrangement links TRBV29-1 to TRBJ2-1; 8 positions match TRBD2. The germline CDR1 and CDR2 sequences are SQVTM and ANQGSEA. This CDR3 region has 14 residues. J gave up 8 bases and V 2 bases, and 8 bases lay outside the gene matches. The CDR3: CSVELGRALYEQFF. The CDR3 DNA is TGCAGCGTTGAACTCGGGAGGGCTCTGTATGAGCAGTTCTTC.

V is TRBV6-1 and J is TRBJ2-7, with D tentatively TRBD1 (5 bases). The CDR3 totals 13 residues. CDR1 is MNHNS, CDR2 SASEGT, per germline. Trimming removed 2 bases at V and 5 bases at J, with 10 bases between. CDR3 loop: CASSEISGNEQYF. The DNA for the CDR3 is TGTGCCAGCAGTGAAATCTCAGGGAACGAGCAGTACTTC.